This paragraph reports one T cell receptor beta chain. This CDR3 region has 12 residues. Trimming left V 7 bases short and J 3 bases short, with 9 bases between. Germline V gene lookup returns CDR1 SNHLY and CDR2 FYNNEI. These data belong to a study of beta chain features in type 1 diabetes. cDNA synthesis used the whole RNA isolate, giving expressed TCRB sequences. The table came from immunoSEQ multiplex PCR; TCRdb's copy has only in-frame clones and leaves some out. The sample yields some 300,000 clones, under 8.5% seen once. This chain joins TRBV2 and TRBJ2-5; the D is unclear. This sequence originates from a woman between 18 and 30 years old in good health. The sequenced material came from central memory CD4+ T cells from blood. The CDR3 protein is CASNKRKETQYF. CDR3 nucleotide sequence: TGTGCCAGCAATAAACGTAAAGAGACCCAGTACTTC.